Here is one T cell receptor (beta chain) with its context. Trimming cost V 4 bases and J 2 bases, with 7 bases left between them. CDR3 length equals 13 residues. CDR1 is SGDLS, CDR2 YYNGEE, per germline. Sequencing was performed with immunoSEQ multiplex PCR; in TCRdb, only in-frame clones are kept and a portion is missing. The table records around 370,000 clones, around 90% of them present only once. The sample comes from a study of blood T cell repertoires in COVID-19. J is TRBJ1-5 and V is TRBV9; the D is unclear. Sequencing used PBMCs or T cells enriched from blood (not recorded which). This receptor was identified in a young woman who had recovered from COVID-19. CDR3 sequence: CASSPQGNQPQHF. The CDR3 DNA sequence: TGTGCCAGCAGCCCTCAGGGCAATCAGCCCCAGCATTTT.